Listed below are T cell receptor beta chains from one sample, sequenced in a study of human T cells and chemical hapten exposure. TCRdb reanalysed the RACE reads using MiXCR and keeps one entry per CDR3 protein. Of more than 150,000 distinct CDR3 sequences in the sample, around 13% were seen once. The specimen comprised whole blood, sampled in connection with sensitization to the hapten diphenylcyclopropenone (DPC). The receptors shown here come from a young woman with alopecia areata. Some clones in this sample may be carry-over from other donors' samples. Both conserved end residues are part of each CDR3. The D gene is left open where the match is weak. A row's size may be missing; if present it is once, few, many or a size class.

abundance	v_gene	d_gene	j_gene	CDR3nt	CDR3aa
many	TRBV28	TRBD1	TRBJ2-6	TGTGCCAGCAGTGCACTCCCGGGACAGGGGGCGCCTGGGGCCAACGTCCTGACTTTC	CASSALPGQGAPGANVLTF
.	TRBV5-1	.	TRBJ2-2	TGCGCCAGCAGCTTCTCAACGGACACAAACACCGGGGAGCTGTTTTTT	CASSFSTDTNTGELFF
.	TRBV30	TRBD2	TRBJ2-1	TGTGCCTGGAGTCAGGGGACTAGCGGCAATGAGCAGTTCTTC	CAWSQGTSGNEQFF
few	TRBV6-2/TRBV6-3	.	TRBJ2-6	TGTGCCAGCAGCCTCGACACCTTCCAATCTGGGGCCAACGTCCTGACTTTC	CASSLDTFQSGANVLTF
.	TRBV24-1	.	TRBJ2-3	TGTGCCACCAGTGATTTGCTACCAGATACGCAGTATTTT	CATSDLLPDTQYF
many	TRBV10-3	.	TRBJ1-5	TGTGCCATCAGTGAGGAGATCAGGGGACAGCCCCAGCATTTT	CAISEEIRGQPQHF
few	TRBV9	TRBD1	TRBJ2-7	TGTGCCAGCAGCGAACAGGGGCTGGGCGAGCAGTACTTC	CASSEQGLGEQYF
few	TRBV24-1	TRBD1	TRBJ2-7	TGTGCCACCAGTGGCCGTTCAGGGGGTTTAAGCTCCTACGAGCAGTACTTC	CATSGRSGGLSSYEQYF
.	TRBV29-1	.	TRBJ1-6	TGCAGCGTTGGAGAGGGCTCGAATTCACCCCTCCACTTT	CSVGEGSNSPLHF
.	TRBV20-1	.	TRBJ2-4	TGCAGTGCTAGAGACGGAAGTGGGGCAGGGAGAATGGCCAAAAACATTCAGTACTTC	CSARDGSGAGRMAKNIQYF
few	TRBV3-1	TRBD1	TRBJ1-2	TGTGCCAGCAGCCACGGGACAGGGAGGTCAAACTATGGCTACACCTTC	CASSHGTGRSNYGYTF
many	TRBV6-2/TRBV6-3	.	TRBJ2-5	TGTGCCAGCTATTCTATTGGGGGACCGCAAGAGACCCAGTACTTC	CASYSIGGPQETQYF
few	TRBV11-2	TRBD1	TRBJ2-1	TGTGCCAGCAGCCCCATTGCCCGGACAGGGATGTATGAGCAGTTCTTC	CASSPIARTGMYEQFF
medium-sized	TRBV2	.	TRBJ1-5	TGTGCCAGCAGTGAATTAGGGGGTAGCAATCAGCCCCAGCATTTT	CASSELGGSNQPQHF
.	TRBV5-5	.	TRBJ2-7	TGTGCCAGCAGCTCGTTCGGACGTTCGAGGCTGAACGAGCAGTACTTC	CASSSFGRSRLNEQYF
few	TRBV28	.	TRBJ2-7	TGTGCCAGCAGTCACCGCGGGGAGCCCTACGAGCAGTACTTC	CASSHRGEPYEQYF
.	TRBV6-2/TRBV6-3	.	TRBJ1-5	TGTGCCAGCAGTTACTCCTCAGGGTTGGGCAATCAGCCCCAGCATTTT	CASSYSSGLGNQPQHF
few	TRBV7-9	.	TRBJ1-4	TGTGCCAGCAGCTTCGTGCGTGAAAAACTGTTTTTT	CASSFVREKLFF
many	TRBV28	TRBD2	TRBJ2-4	TGTGCCAGCAATGGTGCGGGGGGCATTCAGTACTTC	CASNGAGGIQYF
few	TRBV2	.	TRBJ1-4	TGTGCCAGCAGTGAAGCGCTTCGAAGGGCTAAAAATGAAAAACTGTTTTTT	CASSEALRRAKNEKLFF
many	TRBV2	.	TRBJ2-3	TGTGCCAGCAATCCCGTGGGCCCGGGAGATACGCAGTATTTT	CASNPVGPGDTQYF
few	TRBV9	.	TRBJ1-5	TGTGCCAGCAGCTCCGGGACACAAAGCAATCAGCCCCAGCATTTT	CASSSGTQSNQPQHF
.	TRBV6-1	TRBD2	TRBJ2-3	TGTGCCAGCAGTGAAGCGCCGGGGGGAGATACGCAGTATTTT	CASSEAPGGDTQYF
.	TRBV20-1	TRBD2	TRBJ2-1	TGCACACACGGGAGGACCAACAATGAGCAGTTCTTC	CTHGRTNNEQFF
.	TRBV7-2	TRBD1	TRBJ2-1	TGTGCCAGCAGCTTGGCCGGGACAGACGCCAATGAGCAGTTCTTC	CASSLAGTDANEQFF
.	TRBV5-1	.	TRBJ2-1	TGCGCCAGCAGCTTGGAAAGGGAGGACAATGAGCAGTTCTTC	CASSLEREDNEQFF
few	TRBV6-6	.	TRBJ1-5	TGTGCCAGCATCGGTCAGGGTGATCAGCCCCAGCATTTT	CASIGQGDQPQHF
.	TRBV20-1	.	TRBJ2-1	TGCAGTGCTAATAGCGGCTCCTACAATGAGCAGTTCTTC	CSANSGSYNEQFF
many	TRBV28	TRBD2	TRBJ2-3	TGTGCCAGCAGTTTGGGAGCGGGGGGCATAAGCACAGATACGCAGTATTTT	CASSLGAGGISTDTQYF
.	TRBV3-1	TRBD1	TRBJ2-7	TGTGCCAGCAGCCAAGATGGTGGGACAGGTCAGCAGTACTTC	CASSQDGGTGQQYF
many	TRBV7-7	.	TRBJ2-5	TGTGCCAGCGCCAAAGCTCGGGGAGCCCAAGAGACCCAGTACTTC	CASAKARGAQETQYF
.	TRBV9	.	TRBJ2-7	TGTGCCAGCAGCGCGGGGGACAGCCGGTACGAGCAGTACTTC	CASSAGDSRYEQYF
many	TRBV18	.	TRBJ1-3	TGTGCCAGCTCACCACGCGGGGTTGGAAACACCATATATTTT	CASSPRGVGNTIYF
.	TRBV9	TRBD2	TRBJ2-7	TGTGCCAGCAGCGTAGTTGCTAGCGGGAGTTCGGGCGAGCAGTACTTC	CASSVVASGSSGEQYF
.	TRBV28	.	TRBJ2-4	TGTGCCAGCGAGGACGGTAGCGGAGCCAAAAACATTCAGTACTTC	CASEDGSGAKNIQYF
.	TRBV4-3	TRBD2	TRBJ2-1	TGCGCCAGCAGCCAACTAGCGGGAGGGCCGGGGAATGGGCAGTTCTTC	CASSQLAGGPGNGQFF
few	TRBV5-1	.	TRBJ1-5	TGCGCCAGCAGCTTGGGGGGGATAAGCAATCAGCCCCAGCATTTT	CASSLGGISNQPQHF
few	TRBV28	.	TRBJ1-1	TGTGCCAGCACTCCTTTGCGGGGGGCGCGGACTGAAGCTTTCTTT	CASTPLRGARTEAFF
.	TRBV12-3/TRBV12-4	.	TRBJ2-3	TGTGCCAGCACCCTGGTGGGCACAGATACGCAGTATTTT	CASTLVGTDTQYF
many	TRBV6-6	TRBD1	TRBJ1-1	TGTGCCAGCAGGAACGACAGGGGAGCTTTCTTT	CASRNDRGAFF
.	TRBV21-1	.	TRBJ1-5	TGTGCCAGCAGCAAAGTGGGGCTTAGCAATCAGCCCCAGCATTTT	CASSKVGLSNQPQHF
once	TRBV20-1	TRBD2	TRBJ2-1	TGCAGTGCTAAAGGACTAGCAAACAATGAGCAGTTCTTC	CSAKGLANNEQFF
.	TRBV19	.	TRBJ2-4	TGTGCCAGTAACCCGGAGGGGGTCGCGGATGCCAAAAACATTCAGTACTTC	CASNPEGVADAKNIQYF
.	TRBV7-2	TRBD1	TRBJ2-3	TGTGCCAGCAGCCATCGACAGGGAAGCAACACAGATACGCAGTATTTT	CASSHRQGSNTDTQYF
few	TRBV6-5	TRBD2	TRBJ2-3	TGTGCCAGCAGCATTAGCGGGGGAGCGCCGGATACGCAGTATTTT	CASSISGGAPDTQYF
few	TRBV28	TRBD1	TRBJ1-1	TGTGCCAGCAGTTTGGGAGGCAGGGGGTATGAAGCTTTCTTT	CASSLGGRGYEAFF
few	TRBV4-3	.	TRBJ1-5	TGCGCCAGCAGCCAAGACACAGGTCTGGGTCAGCCCCAGCATTTT	CASSQDTGLGQPQHF
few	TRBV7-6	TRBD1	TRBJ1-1	TGTGCCAGCAGCTTAGGCCACAGGGGCACTGAAGCTTTCTTT	CASSLGHRGTEAFF
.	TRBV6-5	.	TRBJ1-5	TGTGCCAGCAGTTACTCAGGAGGGGATCAGCCCCAGCATTTT	CASSYSGGDQPQHF